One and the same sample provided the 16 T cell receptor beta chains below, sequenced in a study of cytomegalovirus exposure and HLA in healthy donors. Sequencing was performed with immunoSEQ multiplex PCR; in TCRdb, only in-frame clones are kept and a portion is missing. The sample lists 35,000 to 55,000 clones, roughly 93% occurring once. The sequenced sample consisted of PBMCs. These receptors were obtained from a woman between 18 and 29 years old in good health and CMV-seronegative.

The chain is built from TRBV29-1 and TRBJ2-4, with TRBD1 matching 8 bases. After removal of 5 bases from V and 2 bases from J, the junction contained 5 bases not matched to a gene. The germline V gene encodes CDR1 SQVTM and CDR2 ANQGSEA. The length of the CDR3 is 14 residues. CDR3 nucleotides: TGCAGCGTTCAAACAGGGGGGACCAAAAACATTCAGTACTTC. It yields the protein CSVQTGGTKNIQYF.

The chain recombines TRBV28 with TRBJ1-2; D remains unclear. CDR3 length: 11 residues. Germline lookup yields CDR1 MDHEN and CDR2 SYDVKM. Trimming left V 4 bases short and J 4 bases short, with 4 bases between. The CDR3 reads CASSSLYGYTF. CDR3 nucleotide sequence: TGTGCCAGCAGTTCTCTCTATGGCTACACCTTC.

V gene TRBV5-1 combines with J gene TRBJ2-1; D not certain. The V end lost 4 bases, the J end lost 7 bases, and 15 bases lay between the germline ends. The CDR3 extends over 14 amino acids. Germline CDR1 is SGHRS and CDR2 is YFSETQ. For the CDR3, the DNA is TGCGCCAGCAGCCTGGGCGAGGCGATGAATGAGCAGTTCTTC. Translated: CASSLGEAMNEQFF.

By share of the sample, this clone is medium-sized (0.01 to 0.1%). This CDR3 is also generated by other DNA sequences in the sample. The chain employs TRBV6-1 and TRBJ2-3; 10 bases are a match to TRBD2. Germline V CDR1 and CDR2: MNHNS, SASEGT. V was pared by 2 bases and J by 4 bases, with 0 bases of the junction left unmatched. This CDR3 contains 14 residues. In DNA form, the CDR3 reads TGTGCCAGCAGTGAACTAGCGGGAGCAGATACGCAGTATTTT. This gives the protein CASSELAGADTQYF.

CDR3 nucleotides: TGTGCCAGCAGACTGGGGGGGGGACGCACCGGGGAGCTGTTTTTT. Translating it yields CASRLGGGRTGELFF. V usage is TRBV9 and J usage is TRBJ2-2; 7 positions match TRBD2. The CDR3 spans 15 residues. With V trimmed by 5 bases and J by 4 bases, 8 bases remained unmatched. The germline V gene encodes CDR1 SGDLS and CDR2 YYNGEE.

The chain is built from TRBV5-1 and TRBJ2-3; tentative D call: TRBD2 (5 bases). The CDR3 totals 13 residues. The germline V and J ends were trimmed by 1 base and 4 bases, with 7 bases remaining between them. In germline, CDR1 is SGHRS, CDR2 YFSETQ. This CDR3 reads CASSLPSPDTQYF. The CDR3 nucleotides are TGCGCCAGCAGCTTGCCTAGCCCAGATACGCAGTATTTT.

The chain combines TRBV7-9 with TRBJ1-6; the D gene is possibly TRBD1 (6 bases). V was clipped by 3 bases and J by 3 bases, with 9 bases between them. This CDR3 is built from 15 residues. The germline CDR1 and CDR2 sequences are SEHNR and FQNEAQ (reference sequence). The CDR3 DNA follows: TGTGCCAGCAGCTTTAACAGGGACTATAATTCACCCCTCCACTTT. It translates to CASSFNRDYNSPLHF.

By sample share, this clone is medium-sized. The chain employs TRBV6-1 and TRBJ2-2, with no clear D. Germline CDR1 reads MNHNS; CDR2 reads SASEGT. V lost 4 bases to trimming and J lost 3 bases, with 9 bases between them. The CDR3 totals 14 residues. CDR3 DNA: TGTGCCAGCAGTGCAAACTTGGACACCGGGGAGCTGTTTTTT. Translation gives CASSANLDTGELFF.

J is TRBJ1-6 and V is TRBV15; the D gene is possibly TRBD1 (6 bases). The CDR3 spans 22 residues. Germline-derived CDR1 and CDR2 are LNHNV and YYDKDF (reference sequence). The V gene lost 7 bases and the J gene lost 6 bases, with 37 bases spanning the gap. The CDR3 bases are TGTGCCACCACCCCGTTAGGGTATGGCGGCCGTAGGGGGAATAGCCCTAATTCACCCCTCCACTTT. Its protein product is CATTPLGYGGRRGNSPNSPLHF. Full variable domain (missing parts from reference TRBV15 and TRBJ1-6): DAMVIQNPRYQVTQFGKPVTLSCSQTLNHNVMYWYQQKSSQAPKLLFHYYDKDFNNEADTPDNFQSRRPNTSFCFLDIRSPGLGDTAMYLCATTPLGYGGRRGNSPNSPLHFGNGTRLTVT.

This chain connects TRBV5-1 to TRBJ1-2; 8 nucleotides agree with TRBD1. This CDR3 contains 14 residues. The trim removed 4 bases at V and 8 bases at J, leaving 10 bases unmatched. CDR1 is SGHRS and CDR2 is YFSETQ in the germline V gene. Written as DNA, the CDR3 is TGCGCCAGCAGCCCCTACAGGGGGTTTTACGGCTACACCTTC. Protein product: CASSPYRGFYGYTF.

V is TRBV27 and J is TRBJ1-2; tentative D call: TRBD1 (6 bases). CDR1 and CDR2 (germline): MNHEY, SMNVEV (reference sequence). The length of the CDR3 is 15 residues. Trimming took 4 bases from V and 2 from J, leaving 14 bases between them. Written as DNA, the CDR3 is TGTGCCAGCAGTTATCTGGGGCAGGGGAACTATGGCTACACCTTC. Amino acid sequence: CASSYLGQGNYGYTF.

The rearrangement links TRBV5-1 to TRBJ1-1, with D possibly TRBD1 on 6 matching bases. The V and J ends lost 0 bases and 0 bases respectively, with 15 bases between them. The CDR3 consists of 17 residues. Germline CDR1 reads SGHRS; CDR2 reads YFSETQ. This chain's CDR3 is CASSLDGRGIVNTEAFF. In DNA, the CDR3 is TGCGCCAGCAGCTTGGACGGCAGGGGAATAGTGAACACTGAAGCTTTCTTT.

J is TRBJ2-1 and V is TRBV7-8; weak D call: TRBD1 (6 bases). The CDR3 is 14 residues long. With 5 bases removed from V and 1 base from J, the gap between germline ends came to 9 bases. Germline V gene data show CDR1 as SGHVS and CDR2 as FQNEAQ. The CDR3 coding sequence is TGTGCCAGCAGCCGACAGGTATCCTACAATGAGCAGTTCTTC. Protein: CASSRQVSYNEQFF.

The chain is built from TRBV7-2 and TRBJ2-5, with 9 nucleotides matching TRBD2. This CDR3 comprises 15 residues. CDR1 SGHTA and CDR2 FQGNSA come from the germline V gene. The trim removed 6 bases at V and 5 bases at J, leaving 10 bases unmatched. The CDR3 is CASSTWRGGMETQYF. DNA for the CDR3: TGTGCCAGCAGTACTTGGCGGGGGGGTATGGAGACCCAGTACTTC.

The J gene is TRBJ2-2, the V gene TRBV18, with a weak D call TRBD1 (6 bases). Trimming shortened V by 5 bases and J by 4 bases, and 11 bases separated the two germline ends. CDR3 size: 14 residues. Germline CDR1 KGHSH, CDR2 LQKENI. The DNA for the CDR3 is TGTGCCAGCTCAACCAACAGGGCCACCGGGGAGCTGTTTTTT. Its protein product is CASSTNRATGELFF.

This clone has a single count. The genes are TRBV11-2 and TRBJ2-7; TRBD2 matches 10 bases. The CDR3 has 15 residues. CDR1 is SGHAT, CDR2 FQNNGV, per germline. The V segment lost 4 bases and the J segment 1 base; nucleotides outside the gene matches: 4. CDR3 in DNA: TGTGCCAGCAGCTCTAGCGGGAGACCATCCTACGAGCAGTACTTC. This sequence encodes CASSSSGRPSYEQYF.